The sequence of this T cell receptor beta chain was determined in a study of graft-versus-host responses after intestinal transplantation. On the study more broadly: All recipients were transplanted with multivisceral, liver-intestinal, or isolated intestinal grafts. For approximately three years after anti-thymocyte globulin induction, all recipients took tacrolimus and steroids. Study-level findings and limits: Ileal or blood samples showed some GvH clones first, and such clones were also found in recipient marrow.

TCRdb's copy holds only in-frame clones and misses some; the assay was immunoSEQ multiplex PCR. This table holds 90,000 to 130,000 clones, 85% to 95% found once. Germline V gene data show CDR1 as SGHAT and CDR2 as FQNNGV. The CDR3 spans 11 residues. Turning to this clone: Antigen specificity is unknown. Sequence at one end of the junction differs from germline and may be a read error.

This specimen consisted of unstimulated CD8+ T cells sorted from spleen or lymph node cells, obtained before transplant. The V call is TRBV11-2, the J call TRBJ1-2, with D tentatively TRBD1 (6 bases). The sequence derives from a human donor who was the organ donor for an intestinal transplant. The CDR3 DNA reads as TGTGCCAGCAGCCCACCTGGGCAGGGGAGTTTC. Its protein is CASSPPGQGSF.